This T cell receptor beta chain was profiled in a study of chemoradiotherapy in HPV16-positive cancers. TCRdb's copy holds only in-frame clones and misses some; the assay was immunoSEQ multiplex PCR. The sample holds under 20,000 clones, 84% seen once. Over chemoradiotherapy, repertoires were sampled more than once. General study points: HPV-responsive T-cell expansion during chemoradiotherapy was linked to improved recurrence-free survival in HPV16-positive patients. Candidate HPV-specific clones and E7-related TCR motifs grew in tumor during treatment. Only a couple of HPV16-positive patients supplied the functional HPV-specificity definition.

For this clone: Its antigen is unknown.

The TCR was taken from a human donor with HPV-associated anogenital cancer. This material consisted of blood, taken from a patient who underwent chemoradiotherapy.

CDR3 protein: CARSPSDRGPYQPQHF. CDR3 DNA: TGTGCCAGAAGCCCCTCGGACAGGGGGCCCTATCAGCCCCAGCATTTT. The chain recombines TRBV5-3 with TRBJ1-5, with 11 nucleotides matching TRBD1. TRBV5-3 is sorted into the ORF group, with uncertain function. CDR3 size: 16 residues. Unmatched junction bases numbered 8, after V lost 4 bases and J lost 5 bases.